This T cell receptor beta chain was recovered during a study of cytomegalovirus exposure and HLA in healthy donors. Findings and limits, study-wide: Rates of TCR association differed by HLA locus in a later analysis, with DRB1 highest and HLA-C lowest.

Germline V gene lookup returns CDR1 LGHNA and CDR2 YNFKEQ. Trimming removed 1 base from V and 0 bases from J; junction bases left unmatched: 8. The CDR3 is made up of 19 amino acids. The study ran its PCR with 60 Vbeta and 13 Jbeta primers. Only in-frame clones appear in the TCRdb table, and some are missing; sequencing was by immunoSEQ multiplex PCR. The table shows 65,000 to 75,000 clones, with around 80% occurring only once. With respect to this clone: Its target is unknown.

The receptor was isolated from a man aged 50-59 years in good health and CMV-seronegative. Sequenced: PBMCs. The chain carries TRBV4-2 and TRBJ2-1; 11 bases are shared with TRBD2. The CDR3, as DNA: TGTGCCAGCAGCCAAGTTATCTCTAGCGGGAGGTTCTCCTACAATGAGCAGTTCTTC. Translating gives CASSQVISSGRFSYNEQFF.